Below, 32 T cell receptor beta chains from the same sample are listed, as sequenced in a study of cytomegalovirus exposure and HLA in healthy donors. PCR was performed using 60 Vbeta and 13 Jbeta primers. Some clones are missing from TCRdb's copy, which holds only in-frame ones; the method was immunoSEQ multiplex PCR. Its clone listing holds about 75,000 clones. Sequencing input: PBMCs. The receptors were gathered from a middle-aged man in good health and CMV-seronegative.

The chain has TRBV7-8 and TRBJ2-7, with TRBD2 matching 7 bases. V shed 2 bases, J shed 1 base, and the junction held 2 bases outside the gene matches. Germline V gene lookup returns CDR1 SGHVS and CDR2 FQNEAQ. The CDR3 sequence is 14 residues long. The CDR3 loop is CASSLLAASYEQYF. DNA for the CDR3: TGTGCCAGCAGCTTACTAGCGGCTTCCTACGAGCAGTACTTC.

The rearrangement joins TRBV27 to TRBJ2-2; the match to TRBD2 covers 8 bases. V was pared by 7 bases and J by 4 bases, with 5 bases of the junction left unmatched. This CDR3 contains 14 residues. Germline V gives CDR1 MNHEY, CDR2 SMNVEV (reference sequence). DNA for the CDR3: TGTGCCAGCAAGGTTCTAGCGGGCACCGGGGAGCTGTTTTTT. This encodes CASKVLAGTGELFF.

The gene calls are TRBV28 and TRBJ2-1; D is undetermined. Germline CDR1 is MDHEN and CDR2 is SYDVKM. The ends were cut back, 2 bases at V and 8 bases at J, with 7 bases in the middle. This CDR3 region has 12 residues. CDR3 in amino acids: CASSLPRDEQFF. For the CDR3, the DNA is TGTGCCAGCAGTTTACCCCGCGATGAGCAGTTCTTC.

The chain joins TRBV6-1 to TRBJ2-2, with no clear D. CDR1 and CDR2 from the germline V gene are MNHNS and SASEGT. With 2 bases removed from V and 2 bases from J, the gap between germline ends came to 15 bases. The CDR3 extends over 17 amino acids. This CDR3 is CASSEQLLILNTGELFF. CDR3 coding DNA: TGTGCCAGCAGTGAACAACTCCTAATCCTCAACACCGGGGAGCTGTTTTTT.

This chain connects TRBV2 to TRBJ1-6, with D possibly matching TRBD1 (5 bases). CDR3 size: 13 residues. Germline values: CDR1 SNHLY, CDR2 FYNNEI. Trimming removed 5 bases from V and 14 bases from J, with 16 bases in between. Here the CDR3 DNA reads TGTGCCAGCAGTCGCCTGGAGGGGCTGGCCCTCCACTTT. Translation gives CASSRLEGLALHF.

The CDR3 DNA sequence: TGCGCCAGCAGCCACCTACAGGGGGCTAACTATGGCTACACCTTC. Protein: CASSHLQGANYGYTF. This chain connects TRBV4-1 to TRBJ1-2; the match to TRBD1 covers 8 bases. Per germline, CDR1 MGHRA and CDR2 YSYEKL. Trimming at V came to 3 bases and at J to 0 bases, leaving 3 bases not matched to a gene. The CDR3 extends over 15 amino acids.

CDR3 in DNA: TGTGCCAGCAGTGAAAACGCAGGGGGTAACACCGGGGAGCTGTTTTTT. This sequence encodes CASSENAGGNTGELFF. The chain links TRBV6-1 to TRBJ2-2, with 7 bases matching TRBD1. The trim removed 2 bases at V and 2 bases at J, leaving 5 bases unmatched. Germline V gene sequence: CDR1 MNHNS, CDR2 SASEGT. The CDR3 runs to 16 residues.

J is TRBJ2-5 and V is TRBV27; maybe TRBD1 (6 bases). V was cut by 5 bases and J by 2 bases, with 12 bases left in between. Germline V lookup: CDR1 MNHEY, CDR2 SMNVEV (reference sequence). The CDR3 is 14 amino acids. The DNA of the CDR3 is TGTGCCAGCAGTAGTACAGGGTTGCAAGAGACCCAGTACTTC. Its translation: CASSSTGLQETQYF.

The chain links TRBV18 to TRBJ2-1; TRBD2 is a possible D gene (5 bases). V lost 5 bases to trimming and J lost 7 bases, with 6 bases between them. The CDR3 consists of 11 residues. Germline lookup yields CDR1 KGHSH and CDR2 LQKENI. The CDR3 sequence: CASSGENEQFF. The CDR3 coding sequence is TGTGCCAGCTCAGGGGAGAATGAGCAGTTCTTC.

The V and J genes are TRBV2 and TRBJ1-1; 7 bases map to TRBD1. This CDR3 has 15 residues. Germline trimming cut 6 bases from V and 4 bases from J; bases unmatched to any gene: 11. Germline CDR1 and CDR2: SNHLY and FYNNEI. CDR3 protein: CASSDQGRTGTEAFF. Here the CDR3 DNA reads TGTGCCAGCAGCGATCAAGGTAGGACAGGCACTGAAGCTTTCTTT.

J is TRBJ2-7 and V is TRBV13; 8 bases agree with TRBD1. The germline CDR1 and CDR2 sequences are PRHDT and FYEKMQ (reference sequence). The length of the CDR3 is 14 residues. Germline trimming cut 5 bases from V and 5 bases from J; bases unmatched to any gene: 8. The CDR3 nucleotides read TGTGCCAGCAGCGAGCGGACAGGGAAAAACGAGCAGTACTTC. This codes for CASSERTGKNEQYF.

The genes are TRBV29-1 and TRBJ2-1, with D possibly matching TRBD2 (5 bases). This CDR3 spans 13 amino acids. V shed 2 bases and J shed 3 bases, with 8 bases lying between them. Germline CDR1 SQVTM, CDR2 ANQGSEA. CDR3 coding DNA: TGCAGCGTTGAACGAGGGAACTACAATGAGCAGTTCTTC. Translated: CSVERGNYNEQFF.

This chain connects TRBV6-5 to TRBJ1-2; D gene unclear. The length of the CDR3 is 12 residues. The V gene lost 6 bases and the J gene lost 7 bases, with 12 bases spanning the gap. Germline CDR1 MNHEY, CDR2 SVGAGI. The CDR3, as DNA: TGTGCCAGCAGAGAGGCCCGGGGTGGCTACACCTTC. This sequence encodes CASREARGGYTF.

This chain joins TRBV29-1 and TRBJ2-7, with D perhaps TRBD1 (6 bases). Between the trimmed V and J ends, which lost 7 bases and 3 bases, there was a span of 10 bases. Looked up from germline, CDR1 is SQVTM and CDR2 is ANQGSEA. The CDR3 length is 11 residues. The CDR3 DNA reads TGCAGCGCCCTGACAGGCTACGAGCAGTACTTC. Its protein product is CSALTGYEQYF.

The chain links TRBV6-4 to TRBJ2-1; possibly TRBD2 for D (7 bases). Per germline, CDR1 MRHNA and CDR2 SNTAGT. There are 14 residues in the CDR3. V lost 3 bases and J lost 5, with 11 bases in between. This chain's CDR3 is CASSESGGNNEQFF. The CDR3 coding sequence is TGTGCCAGCAGTGAATCGGGGGGCAACAATGAGCAGTTCTTC.

Of note for this clone: The same CDR3 arises from other DNA sequences in this sample as well. The chain is built from TRBV5-1 and TRBJ1-1, with a weak D call TRBD1 (5 bases). Germline CDR1 and CDR2: SGHRS and YFSETQ. Deletions cut 2 bases from V and 7 bases from J, with 15 bases between. The CDR3 runs to 14 residues. The CDR3 region has the DNA TGCGCCAGCAGCTTTTCTGATAGGAGGGGTGAAGCTTTCTTT. Encoded protein: CASSFSDRRGEAFF.

The V call is TRBV6-5, the J call TRBJ2-5; possible D gene TRBD1, 6 bases. Trimming left V 6 bases short and J 5 bases short, with 16 bases between. The CDR3 is 14 residues long. CDR1 MNHEY and CDR2 SVGAGI come from the germline V gene. CDR3 in amino acids: CASSPRDQGETQYF. CDR3 DNA: TGTGCCAGCAGCCCCAGAGACCAGGGGGAGACCCAGTACTTC.

The DNA for the CDR3 is TGCAGCGTAGCGACAGGTGGTGATAACATTCAGTACTTC. Its protein product is CSVATGGDNIQYF. The chain uses TRBV29-1 and TRBJ2-4, with D tentatively TRBD1 (6 bases). Per germline, CDR1 SQVTM and CDR2 ANQGSEA. Trimming pared 6 bases from V and 7 bases from J, leaving 16 bases between. CDR3 length: 13 amino acids.

The chain employs TRBV5-4 and TRBJ2-5, with a weak D call TRBD1 (7 bases). Trimming pared 4 bases from V and 5 bases from J, leaving 21 bases between. The CDR3 is made up of 16 amino acids. The germline gives CDR1 SGHNT, CDR2 YYREEE (reference sequence). The CDR3, as DNA: TGTGCCAGCAGCCCCAGGGGGGCAGGGGGATTGGAGACCCAGTACTTC. Protein: CASSPRGAGGLETQYF.

The chain links TRBV10-3 to TRBJ2-2; D may be TRBD2 (6 bases). Trimming cost V 2 bases and J 2 bases, with 12 bases left between them. The germline gives CDR1 ENHRY, CDR2 SYGVKD. The CDR3 has 16 residues. The CDR3 reads CAISEARGRNTGELFF. The CDR3 DNA follows: TGTGCCATCAGTGAGGCGCGGGGCAGAAACACCGGGGAGCTGTTTTTT.

The V gene is TRBV10-2, the J gene TRBJ2-5; 7 bases are a match to TRBD2. The germline CDR1 and CDR2 sequences are WSHSY and SAAADI. The CDR3 sequence is 14 residues long. Trimming removed 4 bases from V and 5 bases from J; junction bases left unmatched: 7. CDR3 loop: CASSAGLRGETQYF. The DNA for the CDR3 is TGCGCCAGCAGTGCCGGCCTGCGGGGGGAGACCCAGTACTTC.

This chain uses TRBV5-1 with TRBJ2-1, with 9 bases identical to TRBD1. Germline CDR1 reads SGHRS; CDR2 reads YFSETQ. CDR3 size: 14 residues. The V segment lost 0 bases and the J segment 10 bases; nucleotides outside the gene matches: 5. The CDR3 protein is CASSLGSGTGEQFF. In DNA form, the CDR3 reads TGCGCCAGCAGCTTGGGGTCCGGGACAGGGGAGCAGTTCTTC.

The chain joins TRBV18 to TRBJ2-2; weak D call: TRBD2 (5 bases). Germline CDR1 KGHSH, CDR2 LQKENI. This CDR3 region has 16 residues. The germline V and J ends were trimmed by 6 bases and 1 base, with 15 bases remaining between them. The CDR3 DNA sequence: TGTGCCAGCTCCCCTCCCTTGAGGGTGAACACCGGGGAGCTGTTTTTT. Its translation: CASSPPLRVNTGELFF. The full variable domain, completed using reference TRBV18 and TRBJ2-2, is NAGVMQNPRHLVRRRGQEARLRCSPMKGHSHVYWYRQLPEEGLKFMVYLQKENIIDESGMPKERFSAEFPKEGPSILRIQQVVRGDSAAYFCASSPPLRVNTGELFFGEGSRLTVL.

The CDR3 protein is CASSLAVGNTIYF. As DNA, the CDR3 is TGCGCCAGCAGCTTGGCCGTAGGAAACACCATATATTTT. This chain links TRBV5-1 with TRBJ1-3; D gene uncertain. Germline CDR1 reads SGHRS; CDR2 reads YFSETQ. The V end was cut by 0 bases, the J end by 4 bases, with 5 bases between. The CDR3 contains 13 residues.

This chain joins TRBV7-9 and TRBJ1-1; 7 bases match TRBD1. Looked up from germline, CDR1 is SEHNR and CDR2 is FQNEAQ (reference sequence). With V trimmed by 0 bases and J by 1 base, 5 bases remained unmatched. This CDR3 comprises 16 residues. Written as DNA, the CDR3 is TGTGCCAGCAGCTTAGCGGGGACAGCCGCGAACACTGAAGCTTTCTTT. Amino acid sequence: CASSLAGTAANTEAFF.

This sequence joins TRBV6-5 and TRBJ2-2, with TRBD2 matching over 12 bases. In germline, CDR1 is MNHEY, CDR2 SVGAGI. The ends lost 6 bases at V and 8 bases at J; junction bases unmatched: 7. The CDR3 spans 15 residues. CDR3 in amino acids: CASRGLAGPEGELFF. For the CDR3, the DNA is TGTGCCAGCAGGGGACTAGCGGGCCCCGAGGGGGAGCTGTTTTTT.

This sequence joins TRBV5-1 and TRBJ2-3, with TRBD2 as a possible D gene (7 bases). Between the trimmed V and J ends, which lost 4 bases and 4 bases, there was a span of 19 bases. Germline values: CDR1 SGHRS, CDR2 YFSETQ. The length of the CDR3 is 16 residues. This chain's CDR3 is CASSPARGARSDTQYF. DNA for the CDR3: TGCGCCAGCAGCCCGGCACGGGGGGCCCGTTCAGATACGCAGTATTTT.

CDR3 sequence reads: CASSVGRAINTGELFF. The CDR3, as DNA: TGTGCCAGCAGCGTAGGGAGGGCGATCAACACCGGGGAGCTGTTTTTT. The V gene is TRBV9, the J gene TRBJ2-2; D perhaps matches TRBD2 (6 bases). Germline V lookup: CDR1 SGDLS, CDR2 YYNGEE. This CDR3 spans 16 amino acids. V was clipped by 0 bases and J by 2 bases, with 11 bases between them.

CDR3 in amino acids: CASRGDREGRLHF. The CDR3 nucleotides are TGTGCCAGCAGAGGGGACAGAGAGGGTCGCCTCCACTTT. The V call is TRBV2, the J call TRBJ1-6; 7 bases fit TRBD1. Germline CDR1 reads SNHLY; CDR2 reads FYNNEI. V trimming: 6 bases; J trimming: 15 bases; junction bases outside the gene matches: 11. CDR3 length: 13 residues.

This chain joins TRBV19 and TRBJ1-5; a possible D gene is TRBD1 (6 bases). Deletions cut 5 bases from V and 10 bases from J, with 12 bases between. The germline CDR1 and CDR2 sequences are LNHDA and SQIVND (reference sequence). CDR3 length equals 12 residues. CDR3: CASSETGLPQHF. CDR3 DNA sequence: TGTGCCAGTAGTGAGACAGGTTTACCCCAGCATTTT. Full variable domain (missing parts from reference TRBV19 and TRBJ1-5): DGGITQSPKYLFRKEGQNVTLSCEQNLNHDAMYWYRQDPGQGLRLIYYSQIVNDFQKGDIAEGYSVSREKKESFPLTVTSAQKNPTAFYLCASSETGLPQHFGDGTRLSIL.

The chain carries TRBV7-3 and TRBJ2-2; 14 bases fit TRBD2. V lost 5 bases, J lost 7 bases, and 12 bases stayed unmatched. The CDR3 consists of 18 residues. CDR1 SGHTA and CDR2 FQGTGA come from the germline V gene. CDR3 sequence: CASSLSIGLAGGGGELFF. The CDR3 DNA reads TGTGCCAGCAGCCTATCGATCGGACTAGCGGGGGGCGGCGGGGAGCTGTTTTTT.

The genes are TRBV19 and TRBJ2-5; 8 bases fit TRBD1. This CDR3 contains 15 residues. V was pared by 6 bases and J by 1 base, with 7 bases of the junction left unmatched. The germline V gene encodes CDR1 LNHDA and CDR2 SQIVND (reference sequence). The CDR3 sequence is CASRTAQGAQETQYF. The DNA for the CDR3 is TGTGCCAGTAGGACAGCGCAGGGGGCCCAAGAGACCCAGTACTTC. The full variable domain, with the rest looked up from reference TRBV19 and TRBJ2-5, is DGGITQSPKYLFRKEGQNVTLSCEQNLNHDAMYWYRQDPGQGLRLIYYSQIVNDFQKGDIAEGYSVSREKKESFPLTVTSAQKNPTAFYLCASRTAQGAQETQYFGPGTRLLVL.